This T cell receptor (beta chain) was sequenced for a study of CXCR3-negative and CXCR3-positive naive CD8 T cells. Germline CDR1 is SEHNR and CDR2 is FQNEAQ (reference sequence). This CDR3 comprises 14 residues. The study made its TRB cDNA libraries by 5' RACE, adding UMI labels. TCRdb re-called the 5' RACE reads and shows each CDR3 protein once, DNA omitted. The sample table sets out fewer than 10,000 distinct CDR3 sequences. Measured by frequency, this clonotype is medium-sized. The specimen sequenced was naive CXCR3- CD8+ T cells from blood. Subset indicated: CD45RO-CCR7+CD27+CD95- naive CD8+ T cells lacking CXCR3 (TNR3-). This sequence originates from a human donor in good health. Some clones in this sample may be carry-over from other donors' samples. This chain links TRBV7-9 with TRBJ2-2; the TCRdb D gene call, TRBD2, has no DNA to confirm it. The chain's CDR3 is CASSPEGGTGELFF.